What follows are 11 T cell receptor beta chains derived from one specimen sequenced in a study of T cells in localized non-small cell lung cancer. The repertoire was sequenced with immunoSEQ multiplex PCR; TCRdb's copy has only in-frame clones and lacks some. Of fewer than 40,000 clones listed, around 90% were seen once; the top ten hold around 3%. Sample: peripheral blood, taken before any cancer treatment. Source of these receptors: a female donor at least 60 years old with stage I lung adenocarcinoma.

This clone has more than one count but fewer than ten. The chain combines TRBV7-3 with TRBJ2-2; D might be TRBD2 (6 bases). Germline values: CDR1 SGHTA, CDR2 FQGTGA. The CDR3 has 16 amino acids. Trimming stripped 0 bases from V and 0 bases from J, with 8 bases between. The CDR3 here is CASSLTGGTNTGELFF. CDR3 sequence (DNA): TGTGCCAGCAGCTTAACTGGGGGGACGAACACCGGGGAGCTGTTTTTT.

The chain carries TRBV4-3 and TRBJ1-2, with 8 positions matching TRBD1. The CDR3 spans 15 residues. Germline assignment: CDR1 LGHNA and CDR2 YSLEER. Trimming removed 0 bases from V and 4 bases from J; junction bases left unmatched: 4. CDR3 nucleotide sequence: TGCGCCAGCAGCCAAGAGGACAGGGTGGGCTATGGCTACACCTTC. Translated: CASSQEDRVGYGYTF.

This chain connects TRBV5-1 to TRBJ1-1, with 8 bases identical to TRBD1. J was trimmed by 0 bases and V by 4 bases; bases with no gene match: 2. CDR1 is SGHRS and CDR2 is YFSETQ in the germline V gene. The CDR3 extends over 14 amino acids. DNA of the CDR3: TGCGCCAGCAGCCGGGACAGGATGAACACTGAAGCTTTCTTT. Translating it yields CASSRDRMNTEAFF. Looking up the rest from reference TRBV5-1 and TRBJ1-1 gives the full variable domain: KAGVTQTPRYLIKTRGQQVTLSCSPISGHRSVSWYQQTPGQGLQFLFEYFSETQRNKGNFPGRFSGRQFSNSRSEMNVSTLELGDSALYLCASSRDRMNTEAFFGQGTRLTVV.

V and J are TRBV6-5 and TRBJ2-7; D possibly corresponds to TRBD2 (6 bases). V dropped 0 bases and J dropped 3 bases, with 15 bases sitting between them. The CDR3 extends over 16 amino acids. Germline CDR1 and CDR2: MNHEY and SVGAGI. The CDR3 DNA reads TGTGCCAGCAGTTACTCGACCGCCGGGGGATACTACGAGCAGTACTTC. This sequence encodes CASSYSTAGGYYEQYF.

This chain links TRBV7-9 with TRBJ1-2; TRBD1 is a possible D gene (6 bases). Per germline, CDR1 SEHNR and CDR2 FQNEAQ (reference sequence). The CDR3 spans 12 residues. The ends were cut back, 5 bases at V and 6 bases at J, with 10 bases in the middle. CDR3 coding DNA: TGTGCCAGCAGCCCTGGACAGAATGGCTACACCTTC. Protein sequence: CASSPGQNGYTF.

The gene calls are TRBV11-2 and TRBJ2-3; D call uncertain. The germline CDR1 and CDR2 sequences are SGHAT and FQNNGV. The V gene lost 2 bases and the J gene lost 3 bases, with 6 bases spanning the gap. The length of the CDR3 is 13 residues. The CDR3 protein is CASSLWSTDTQYF. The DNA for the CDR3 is TGTGCCAGCAGCTTATGGTCTACAGATACGCAGTATTTT.

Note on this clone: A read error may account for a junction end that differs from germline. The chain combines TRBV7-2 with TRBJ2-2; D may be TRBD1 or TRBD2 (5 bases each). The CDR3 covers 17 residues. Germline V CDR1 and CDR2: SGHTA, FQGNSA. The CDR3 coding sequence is TGTGCCAGCAGCTTAGTTCCCGCAGGGACGAACTCCGGGGAGCTGTTTTTT. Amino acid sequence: CASSLVPAGTNSGELFF.

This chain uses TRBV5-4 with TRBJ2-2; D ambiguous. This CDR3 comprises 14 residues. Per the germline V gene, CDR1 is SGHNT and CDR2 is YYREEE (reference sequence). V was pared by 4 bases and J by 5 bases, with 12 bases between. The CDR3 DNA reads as TGTGCCAGCAGCGAACGCCTAGAGACCGGGGAGCTGTTTTTT. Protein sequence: CASSERLETGELFF.

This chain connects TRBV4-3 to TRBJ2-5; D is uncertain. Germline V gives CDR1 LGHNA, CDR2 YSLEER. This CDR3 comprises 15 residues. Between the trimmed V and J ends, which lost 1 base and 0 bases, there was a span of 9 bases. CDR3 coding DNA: TGCGCCAGCAGCCAAGGAATGTGGGACCAAGAGACCCAGTACTTC. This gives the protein CASSQGMWDQETQYF.

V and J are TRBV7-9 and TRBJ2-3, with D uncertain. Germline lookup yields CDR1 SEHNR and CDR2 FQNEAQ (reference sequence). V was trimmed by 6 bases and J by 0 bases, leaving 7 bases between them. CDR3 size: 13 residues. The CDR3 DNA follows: TGTGCCAGCAGGCTTTCTAGCACAGATACGCAGTATTTT. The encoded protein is CASRLSSTDTQYF.

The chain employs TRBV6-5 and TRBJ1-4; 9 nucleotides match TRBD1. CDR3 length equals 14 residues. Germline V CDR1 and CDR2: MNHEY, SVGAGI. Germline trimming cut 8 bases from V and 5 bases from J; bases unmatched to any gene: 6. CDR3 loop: CASGDRGGNEKLFF. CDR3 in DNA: TGTGCCAGCGGCGACAGGGGGGGAAATGAAAAACTGTTTTTT.